The clone carrying this T cell receptor (beta chain) came up many times. Using RNA transcripts as the source, TCR beta CDR3 regions were amplified. The HTBI primer set served for first-round RT-PCR of the TCR CDR3. TCRdb reprocessed the multiplex PCR reads via MiXCR and lists one record per CDR3 protein. The data contain a few hundred thousand distinct CDR3 sequences, around 14% of them singletons. Trimming removed 6 bases from V and 7 bases from J, with 19 bases in between. CDR3 length equals 15 residues. The data are from a study of T cells in Graves' hyperthyroidism and ophthalmopathy. This receptor was obtained from a woman between 18 and 29 years old with Graves' hyperthyroidism that later progressed to Graves' ophthalmopathy. The chain employs TRBV12-3 or TRBV12-4 and TRBJ2-1, with D perhaps TRBD2 (6 bases). The sample was blood. The CDR3 region has the DNA TGTGCCAGCAGCCCAGTCATGGGGGGAGCAAATGAGCAGTTCTTC. It codes for CASSPVMGGANEQFF.